This T cell receptor beta chain was captured by sequencing in a study of blood T cell repertoires in COVID-19. Study in general: The samples span acute and convalescent COVID-19 from the United States, Italy and Spain. Sources were T cells, B-cell-depleted T cells, or PBMCs; the material itself was cDNA or gDNA.

TCRdb keeps only in-frame clones here, not all; method: immunoSEQ multiplex PCR. The sample contains about 110,000 clones, about nine tenths of which appear only once. The receptor was derived from a human donor in a cohort sampled during active COVID-19. Sequencing was carried out using peripheral blood.

The CDR3 coding sequence is TGTGCCAGCAGCTTAATGGGACAGGGAAATGGCTACACCTTC. Its translation is CASSLMGQGNGYTF. V is TRBV7-2 and J is TRBJ1-2; 9 nucleotides align to TRBD1. Germline trimming cut 2 bases from V and 6 bases from J; bases unmatched to any gene: 4. CDR1 and CDR2 from the germline V gene are SGHTA and FQGNSA. The length of the CDR3 is 14 residues. Filled out from reference TRBV7-2 and TRBJ1-2, the complete variable domain reads GAGVSQSPSNKVTEKGKDVELRCDPISGHTALYWYRQSLGQGLEFLIYFQGNSAPDKSGLPSDRFSAERTGGSVSTLTIQRTQQEDSAVYLCASSLMGQGNGYTFGSGTRLTVV.